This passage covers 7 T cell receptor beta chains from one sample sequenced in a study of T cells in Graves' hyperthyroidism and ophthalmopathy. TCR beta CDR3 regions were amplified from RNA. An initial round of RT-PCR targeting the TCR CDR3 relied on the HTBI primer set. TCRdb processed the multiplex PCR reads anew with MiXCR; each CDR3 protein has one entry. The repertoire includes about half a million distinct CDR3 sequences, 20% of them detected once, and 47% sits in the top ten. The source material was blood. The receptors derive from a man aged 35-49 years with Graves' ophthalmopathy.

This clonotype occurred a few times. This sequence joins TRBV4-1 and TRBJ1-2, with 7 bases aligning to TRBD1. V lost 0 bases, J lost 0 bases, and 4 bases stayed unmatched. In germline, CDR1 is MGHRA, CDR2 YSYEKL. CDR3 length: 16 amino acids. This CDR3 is CASSQDYRGPNYGYTF. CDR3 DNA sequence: TGCGCCAGCAGCCAAGATTACAGGGGACCTAACTATGGCTACACCTTC.

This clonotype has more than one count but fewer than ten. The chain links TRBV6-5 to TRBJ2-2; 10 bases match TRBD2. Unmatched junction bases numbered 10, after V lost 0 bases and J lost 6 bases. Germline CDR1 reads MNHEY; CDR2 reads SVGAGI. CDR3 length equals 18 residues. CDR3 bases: TGTGCCAGCAGTTACTCCCCCAGCCTAGCGGGAGACGCCGGGGAGCTGTTTTTT. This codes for CASSYSPSLAGDAGELFF.

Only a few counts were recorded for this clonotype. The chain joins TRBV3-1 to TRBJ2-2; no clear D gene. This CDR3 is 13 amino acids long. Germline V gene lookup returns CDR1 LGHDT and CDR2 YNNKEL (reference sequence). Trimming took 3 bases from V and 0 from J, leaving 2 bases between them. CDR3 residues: CASSQTNTGELFF. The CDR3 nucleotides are TGTGCCAGCAGCCAGACGAACACCGGGGAGCTGTTTTTT.

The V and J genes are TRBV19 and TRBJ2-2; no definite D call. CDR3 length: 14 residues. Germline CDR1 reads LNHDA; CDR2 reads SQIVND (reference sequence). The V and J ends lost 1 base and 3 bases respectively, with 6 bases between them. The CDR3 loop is CASSIGHYTGELFF. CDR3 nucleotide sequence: TGTGCCAGTAGTATAGGACACTACACCGGGGAGCTGTTTTTT. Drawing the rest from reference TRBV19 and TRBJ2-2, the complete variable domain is DGGITQSPKYLFRKEGQNVTLSCEQNLNHDAMYWYRQDPGQGLRLIYYSQIVNDFQKGDIAEGYSVSREKKESFPLTVTSAQKNPTAFYLCASSIGHYTGELFFGEGSRLTVL.

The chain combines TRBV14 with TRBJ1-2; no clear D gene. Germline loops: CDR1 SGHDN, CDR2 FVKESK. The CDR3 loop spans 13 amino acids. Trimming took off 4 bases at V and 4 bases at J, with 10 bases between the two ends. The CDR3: CASSPGLLYGYTF. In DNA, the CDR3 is TGTGCCAGCAGCCCCGGACTGCTCTATGGCTACACCTTC.

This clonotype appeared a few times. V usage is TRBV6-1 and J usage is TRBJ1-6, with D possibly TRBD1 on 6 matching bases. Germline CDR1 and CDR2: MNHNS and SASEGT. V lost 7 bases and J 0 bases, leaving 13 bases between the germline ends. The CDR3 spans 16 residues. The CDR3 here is CASTDSSSSYNSPLHF. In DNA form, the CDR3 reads TGTGCCAGCACGGACAGCTCTAGCTCCTATAATTCACCCCTCCACTTT.

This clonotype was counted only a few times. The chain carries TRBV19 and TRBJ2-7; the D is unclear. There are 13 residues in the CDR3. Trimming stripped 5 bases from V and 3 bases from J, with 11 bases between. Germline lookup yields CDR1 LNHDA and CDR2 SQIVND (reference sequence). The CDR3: CASSSGPIYEQYF. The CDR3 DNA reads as TGTGCCAGTAGTTCCGGGCCTATCTACGAGCAGTACTTC.